Presented here are 4 T cell receptor beta chains from one specimen sequenced in a study of response to subunit inactivated influenza vaccine (dated by TCRdb to the late 2010s). The receptor library was made with RT-PCR. The reads were generated on an Illumina HiSeq 2500. In TCRdb, the public reads were trimmed at Q25 with fastp and aligned with MiXCR, with productive beta chains retained. Rows with a matching CDR3 protein are joined into one entry that keeps the most common DNA and genes. For this sample the table gives almost 600,000 distinct CDR3 sequences, of which less than 15% were detected only once. More than 9.5% of the sample is in the top ten clones. The specimen was PBMCs from blood, collected approximately 12 days after vaccination. The receptors shown here come from a man aged 50 to 60 who received an inactivated influenza vaccine. Donor details come from another sample of the same person, matched by shared clones.

The chain employs TRBV20-1 and TRBJ2-5; the D gene could be TRBD1 or TRBD2 (5 bases each). Germline V gene lookup returns CDR1 DFQATT and CDR2 SNEGSKA (reference sequence). This CDR3 spans 12 amino acids. The CDR3 is CSDEGIGETQYF. The CDR3 DNA is TGCAGCGACGAGGGGATTGGAGAGACCCAGTACTTC.

This clonotype was recorded a few times. This chain uses TRBV11-2 with TRBJ2-1, with D uncertain. Trimming cost V 2 bases and J 9 bases, with 14 bases left between them. Germline V gene data show CDR1 as SGHAT and CDR2 as FQNNGV. This CDR3 region has 14 residues. CDR3 coding DNA: TGTGCCAGCAGCTTACATTTTGGTGGCGGTGAGCAGTTCTTC. It yields the protein CASSLHFGGGEQFF. Full variable domain (missing parts from reference TRBV11-2 and TRBJ2-1): EAGVAQSPRYKIIEKRQSVAFWCNPISGHATLYWYQQILGQGPKLLIQFQNNGVVDDSQLPKDRFSAERLKGVDSTLKIQPAKLEDSAVYLCASSLHFGGGEQFFGPGTRLTVL.

This clonotype came up a few times. V usage is TRBV3-1 and J usage is TRBJ2-1; 9 nucleotides line up with TRBD1. V shed 4 bases and J 7 bases; nucleotides not matched to a gene: 8. Germline V gene lookup returns CDR1 LGHDT and CDR2 YNNKEL (reference sequence). The CDR3 sequence is 15 residues long. The CDR3 DNA reads as TGTGCCAGCAGCCGGCGGGTGACAGGGGGAAATGAGCAGTTCTTC. The encoded protein is CASSRRVTGGNEQFF.

This clonotype was detected only a few times. The chain links TRBV10-3 to TRBJ2-1; D is uncertain. Germline V gene data show CDR1 as ENHRY and CDR2 as SYGVKD. This CDR3 has 14 residues. V lost 2 bases and J lost 4, with 9 bases in between. The CDR3 reads CAISELDAYNEQFF. The CDR3 DNA is TGTGCCATCAGTGAGCTGGACGCTTACAATGAGCAGTTCTTC.